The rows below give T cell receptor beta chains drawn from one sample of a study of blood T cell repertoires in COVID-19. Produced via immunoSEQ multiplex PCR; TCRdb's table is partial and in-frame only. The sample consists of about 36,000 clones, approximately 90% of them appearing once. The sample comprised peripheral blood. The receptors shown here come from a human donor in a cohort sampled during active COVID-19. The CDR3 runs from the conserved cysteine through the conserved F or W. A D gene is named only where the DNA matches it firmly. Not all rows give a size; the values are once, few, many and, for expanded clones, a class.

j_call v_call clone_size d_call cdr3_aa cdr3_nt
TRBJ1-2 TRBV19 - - CASSHRTTLTSVYGYTF TGTGCCAGTAGTCACCGGACAACCCTCACGTCCGTCTATGGCTACACCTTC
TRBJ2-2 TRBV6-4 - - CASSGGGMNTGELFF TGTGCCAGCAGCGGAGGAGGGATGAACACCGGGGAGCTGTTTTTT
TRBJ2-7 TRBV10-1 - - CARPLAGQYF TGCGCAAGACCCCTGGCGGGGCAGTACTTC
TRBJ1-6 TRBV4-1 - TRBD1 CASSATGTEHSPLHF TGCGCCAGCAGCGCTACCGGGACAGAGCACTCACCCCTCCACTTT
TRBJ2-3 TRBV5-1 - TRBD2 CASSLGPAGGSDTQYF TGCGCCAGCAGCTTGGGGCCCGCGGGAGGGTCAGATACGCAGTATTTT
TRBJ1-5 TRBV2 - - CASRETTVSNQPQHF TGTGCCAGCAGGGAGACGACAGTTAGCAATCAGCCCCAGCATTTT
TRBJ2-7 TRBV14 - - CASSAEVWVSYEQYF TGTGCCAGCAGCGCCGAGGTATGGGTTTCCTACGAGCAGTACTTC
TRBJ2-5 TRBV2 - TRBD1 CASSRDRGGTQYF TGTGCCAGCAGTCGGGACAGGGGTGGGACCCAGTACTTC
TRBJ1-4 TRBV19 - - CASKDRSPYEKLFF TGTGCCAGTAAAGACAGGTCCCCCTATGAAAAACTGTTTTTT
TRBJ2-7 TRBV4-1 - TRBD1 CASSSPPGTGAYEQYF TGCGCCAGCAGCTCACCCCCCGGGACAGGGGCCTACGAGCAGTACTTC
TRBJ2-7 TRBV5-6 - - CASSSIGQNTYEQYF TGTGCCAGCAGCAGCATCGGACAAAATACCTACGAGCAGTACTTC
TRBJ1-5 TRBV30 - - CAWSVKAVWVQPQHF TGTGCCTGGAGTGTAAAGGCGGTATGGGTGCAGCCCCAGCATTTT
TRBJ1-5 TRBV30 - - CAWSGGGGWNQPQHF TGTGCCTGGAGTGGGGGAGGGGGTTGGAATCAGCCCCAGCATTTT
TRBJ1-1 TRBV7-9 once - CASSLVRSRNTEAFF TGTGCCAGCAGCTTAGTTAGATCGAGGAACACTGAAGCTTTCTTT
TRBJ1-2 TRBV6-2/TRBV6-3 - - CASSFQDRANYGYTF TGTGCCAGCAGTTTCCAGGACAGAGCTAACTATGGCTACACCTTC
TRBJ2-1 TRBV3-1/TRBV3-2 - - CASRRGTGSGNEQFF TGTGCCAGCAGACGAGGGACTGGCAGTGGTAATGAGCAGTTCTTC
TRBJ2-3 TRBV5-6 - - CASSSNREDTQYF TGTGCCAGCAGCTCAAATCGGGAAGATACGCAGTATTTT
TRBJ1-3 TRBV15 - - CATSRDLPSGNTIYF TGTGCCACCAGCAGAGATCTCCCCTCTGGAAACACCATATATTTT
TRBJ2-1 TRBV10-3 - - CAISESSGDPYNNEQFF TGTGCCATCAGTGAGTCGTCAGGGGACCCATATAACAATGAGCAGTTCTTC
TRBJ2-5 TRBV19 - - CASSRGPGGTQYF TGTGCCAGTAGTCGGGGGCCAGGGGGGACCCAGTACTTC
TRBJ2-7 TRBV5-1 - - CASSFNPGRNSEQYF TGCGCCAGCAGCTTTAATCCAGGGCGGAATAGCGAGCAGTACTTC
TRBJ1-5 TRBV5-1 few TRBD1 CASSLEPTGLSQPQHF TGCGCCAGCAGCTTGGAACCGACAGGGCTCAGTCAGCCCCAGCATTTT
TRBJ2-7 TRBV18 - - CATRRGRPDEQYF TGTGCCACCCGGAGAGGGAGACCAGATGAGCAGTACTTC
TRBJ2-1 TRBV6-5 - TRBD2 CASSYSGAGVWDEQFF TGTGCCAGCAGTTACTCAGGGGCGGGAGTCTGGGATGAGCAGTTCTTC
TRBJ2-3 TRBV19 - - CASMERATDTQYF TGTGCCAGTATGGAGCGGGCCACAGATACGCAGTATTTT
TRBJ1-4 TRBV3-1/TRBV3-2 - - CASSRRPGPEGKLFF TGTGCCAGCAGCCGCCGCCCGGGGCCGGAGGGAAAACTGTTTTTT
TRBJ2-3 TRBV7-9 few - CASSLEAASTDTQYF TGTGCCAGCAGCTTAGAGGCGGCTAGCACAGATACGCAGTATTTT
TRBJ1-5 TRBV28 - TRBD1 CASRGQGFYSNQPQHF TGTGCCAGCAGGGGACAGGGGTTTTATAGCAATCAGCCCCAGCATTTT
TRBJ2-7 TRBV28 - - CASSFLSASSYEQYF TGTGCCAGCAGTTTTTTGAGTGCTAGCTCCTACGAGCAGTACTTC
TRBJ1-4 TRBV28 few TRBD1 CASSLSGGDGEKLFF TGTGCCAGCAGTTTATCAGGGGGAGACGGAGAAAAACTGTTTTTT
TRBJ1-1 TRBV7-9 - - CASTPTEINTEAFF TGTGCCAGCACCCCGACAGAAATCAACACTGAAGCTTTCTTT
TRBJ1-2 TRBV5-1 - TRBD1 CASSLEGTDGYTF TGCGCCAGCAGCTTGGAGGGGACAGATGGCTACACCTTC
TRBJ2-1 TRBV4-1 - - CASSQGWDSNEQFF TGCGCCAGCAGCCAAGGCTGGGACTCCAATGAGCAGTTCTTC
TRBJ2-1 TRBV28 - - CASSLLGGGGNEQFF TGTGCCAGCAGTTTATTGGGGGGAGGGGGCAATGAGCAGTTCTTC
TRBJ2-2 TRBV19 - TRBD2 CASRKGLADTGELFF TGTGCCAGTAGAAAGGGACTAGCCGACACCGGGGAGCTGTTTTTT
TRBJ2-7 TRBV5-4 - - CASSLRQGGSYEQYF TGTGCCAGCAGCTTGAGGCAGGGAGGCTCCTACGAGCAGTACTTC
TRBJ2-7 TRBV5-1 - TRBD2 CASSLTSGRIEQYF TGCGCCAGCAGCTTGACTAGCGGGAGAATAGAGCAGTACTTC
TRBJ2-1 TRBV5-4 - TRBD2 CASSLAMGTSGSNEQFF TGTGCCAGCAGCTTGGCCATGGGGACTAGCGGGAGCAATGAGCAGTTCTTC
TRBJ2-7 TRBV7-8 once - CASSAYFRESYEQYF TGTGCCAGCAGCGCATATTTCAGGGAATCCTACGAGCAGTACTTC
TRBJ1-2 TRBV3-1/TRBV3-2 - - CASSTRDTGRGYTF TGTGCCAGCAGCACTCGGGACACCGGGCGAGGCTACACCTTC
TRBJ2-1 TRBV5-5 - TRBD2 CASSLVAGGTNEQFF TGTGCCAGCAGCTTAGTAGCGGGAGGTACGAATGAGCAGTTCTTC
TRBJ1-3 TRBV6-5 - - CASSYRRSSGNTIYF TGTGCCAGCAGTTACCGACGGAGCTCTGGAAACACCATATATTTT
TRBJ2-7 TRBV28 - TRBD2 CASSTGTSASYEQYF TGTGCCAGCAGTACCGGGACTAGCGCCTCCTACGAGCAGTACTTC